Listed below are T cell receptor beta chains from one sample, sequenced in a study of regulatory T cells in long-lasting Graves disease. From the multiplex PCR reads, TCRdb called clonotypes with MiXCR, one entry per CDR3 protein. The sample shows hundreds of thousands of distinct CDR3 sequences, about 13% of them seen only once. This same sample was also taken into another study, of T cells in Graves' hyperthyroidism and ophthalmopathy.

The sample was peripheral blood mononuclear cells (PBMCs), taken at new diagnosis, from a patient treated with antithyroid drugs. The receptors originated from a man in his thirties or forties with Graves disease. Both conserved end residues are part of each CDR3. Each record gives: V gene, D gene, J gene, clone size, CDR3 protein, CDR3 DNA. D genes are given only for firm matches. Rows give clone size only sometimes, using once, few, many, or a class for an expanded clone.

V gene: TRBV14; D gene: NA; J gene: TRBJ2-7; clone size: few; CDR3 protein: CASSQGRVSYEQYF; CDR3 DNA: TGTGCCAGCAGCCAAGGACGGGTCTCCTACGAGCAGTACTTC
V gene: TRBV24-1; D gene: NA; J gene: TRBJ2-5; clone size: few; CDR3 protein: CATSDPGGQETQYF; CDR3 DNA: TGTGCCACCAGTGACCCCGGGGGACAAGAGACCCAGTACTTC
V gene: TRBV12-3/TRBV12-4; D gene: NA; J gene: TRBJ1-2; clone size: many; CDR3 protein: CASSPTENYGYTF; CDR3 DNA: TGTGCCAGCAGCCCGACAGAGAACTATGGCTACACCTTC
V gene: TRBV7-9; D gene: NA; J gene: TRBJ2-5; clone size: NA; CDR3 protein: CASSLHAWLQETQYF; CDR3 DNA: TGTGCCAGCAGCCTTCACGCGTGGCTCCAAGAGACCCAGTACTTC
V gene: TRBV14; D gene: TRBD1; J gene: TRBJ1-4; clone size: many; CDR3 protein: CASSPFGQANEKLFF; CDR3 DNA: TGTGCCAGCAGCCCGTTTGGACAGGCTAATGAAAAACTGTTTTTT
V gene: TRBV14; D gene: NA; J gene: TRBJ2-2; clone size: once; CDR3 protein: CASSQYVSGELFF; CDR3 DNA: TGTGCCAGCAGCCAATACGTGAGCGGGGAGCTGTTTTTT
V gene: TRBV7-9; D gene: TRBD2; J gene: TRBJ2-5; clone size: many; CDR3 protein: CASSFPSGKTPGYGDSETQYF; CDR3 DNA: TGTGCCAGCAGCTTTCCGAGCGGGAAAACTCCGGGGTACGGGGATTCGGAGACCCAGTACTTC
V gene: TRBV5-1; D gene: NA; J gene: TRBJ1-1; clone size: many; CDR3 protein: CASSPGPLDLNTEAFF; CDR3 DNA: TGCGCCAGCAGCCCGGGACCGTTAGACTTGAACACTGAAGCTTTCTTT
V gene: TRBV28; D gene: NA; J gene: TRBJ1-3; clone size: many; CDR3 protein: CASTFYRSGNTIYF; CDR3 DNA: TGTGCCAGCACCTTTTATCGCTCTGGAAACACCATATATTTT
V gene: TRBV29-1; D gene: NA; J gene: TRBJ2-2; clone size: few; CDR3 protein: CSVGGGIDTGELFF; CDR3 DNA: TGCAGCGTTGGAGGGGGAATCGACACCGGGGAGCTGTTTTTT
V gene: TRBV20-1; D gene: NA; J gene: TRBJ2-3; clone size: few; CDR3 protein: CSARDAGLSSQYF; CDR3 DNA: TGCAGTGCTAGAGATGCGGGGTTAAGTTCGCAGTATTTT